These 20 T cell receptor beta chains were sequenced from one sample in a study of PD-L1 blockade in urothelial cancer. The method was immunoSEQ multiplex PCR; TCRdb's version includes in-frame clones alone and lacks a portion of them. This repertoire shows about 80,000 clones, 87% found once; its top ten account for 4.5% to 6.5%. The sample here was PBMCs, taken around atezolizumab (anti-PD-L1) treatment. The receptors derive from a woman aged 70 to 79 with urothelial cancer.

This chain links TRBV19 with TRBJ2-3; possibly TRBD1 for D (5 bases). Germline-derived CDR1 and CDR2 are LNHDA and SQIVND (reference sequence). The V gene lost 2 bases and the J gene lost 1 base, with 13 bases spanning the gap. CDR3 size: 16 residues. As DNA, the CDR3 is TGTGCCAGTAGTATACAGGGCCAGCCCCGCACAGATACGCAGTATTTT. It translates to CASSIQGQPRTDTQYF.

The CDR3 DNA follows: TGCAGCGTTGATGATCGGCGGGTCACAGATACGCAGTATTTT. Translating it yields CSVDDRRVTDTQYF. The chain is built from TRBV29-1 and TRBJ2-3; possibly TRBD2 for D (5 bases). V lost 3 bases to trimming and J lost 2 bases, with 12 bases between them. The CDR3 covers 14 residues. Germline values: CDR1 SQVTM, CDR2 ANQGSEA.

The chain joins TRBV30 to TRBJ1-4, with a tentative D call TRBD1 (5 bases). CDR1 and CDR2 from the germline V gene are GTSNPN and SVGIG (reference sequence). V was shortened by 3 bases and J by 0 bases, with 5 bases between the two germline ends. The CDR3 spans 13 residues. CDR3 residues: CAWRQATNEKLFF. CDR3 sequence (DNA): TGTGCCTGGAGACAGGCAACTAATGAAAAACTGTTTTTT.

This clone was counted a single time. V and J are TRBV6-5 and TRBJ2-7; 12 bases match TRBD1. CDR1 and CDR2 from the germline V gene are MNHEY and SVGAGI. This CDR3 comprises 14 residues. V lost 5 bases to trimming and J lost 6 bases; unmatched junction nucleotides: 5. This CDR3 reads CASSGTGGQGEQYF. CDR3 coding DNA: TGTGCCAGCAGTGGGACAGGGGGCCAAGGCGAGCAGTACTTC.

The rearrangement uses TRBV2 and TRBJ2-5, with a weak D call TRBD1 (7 bases). V lost 7 bases, J lost 7 bases, and 22 bases lay in between. This CDR3 has 15 residues. Germline V lookup: CDR1 SNHLY, CDR2 FYNNEI. The CDR3: CASIKGAGGIGTQYF. CDR3 sequence (DNA): TGTGCCAGCATTAAGGGAGCAGGGGGGATAGGGACCCAGTACTTC.

This clone has just one count. V gene TRBV2 combines with J gene TRBJ2-5, with 11 bases that match TRBD1. Trimming at V came to 5 bases and at J to 0 bases, leaving 11 bases not matched to a gene. Germline loops: CDR1 SNHLY, CDR2 FYNNEI. CDR3 length: 18 residues. CDR3 in DNA: TGTGCCAGCAGTCCGGACAGGGGGCTAGCGGAGTACCAAGAGACCCAGTACTTC. Its protein product is CASSPDRGLAEYQETQYF. Full variable domain (missing parts from reference TRBV2 and TRBJ2-5): EPEVTQTPSHQVTQMGQEVILRCVPISNHLYFYWYRQILGQKVEFLVSFYNNEISEKSEIFDDQFSVERPDGSNFTLKIRSTKLEDSAMYFCASSPDRGLAEYQETQYFGPGTRLLVL.

The V and J genes are TRBV4-2 and TRBJ2-1; 14 positions agree with TRBD2. The CDR3 has 19 amino acids. Germline lookup yields CDR1 LGHNA and CDR2 YNFKEQ. J was trimmed by 4 bases and V by 6 bases; bases with no gene match: 14. The CDR3 DNA reads as TGTGCCAGCAGTCAGATAGGACTAGCGGGGGGAAAGGCTTACAATGAGCAGTTCTTC. Its translation: CASSQIGLAGGKAYNEQFF.

The rearrangement joins TRBV29-1 to TRBJ2-1, with D possibly TRBD2 on 5 matching bases. CDR1 is SQVTM, CDR2 ANQGSEA, per germline. V dropped 5 bases and J dropped 12 bases, with 17 bases sitting between them. The CDR3 totals 12 residues. The CDR3 loop is CSVSEGSDWQFF. The CDR3 nucleotides are TGCAGCGTTTCAGAAGGTTCGGACTGGCAGTTCTTC.

This chain connects TRBV7-2 to TRBJ1-2; 8 bases map to TRBD1. The CDR3 consists of 17 residues. Unmatched junction bases numbered 18, after V lost 4 bases and J lost 8 bases. Germline V CDR1 and CDR2: SGHTA, FQGNSA. The CDR3 sequence is CASSSVGRTDRVGGYTF. The CDR3 nucleotides are TGTGCCAGCAGCTCAGTGGGGCGAACGGACAGGGTGGGAGGCTACACCTTC.

CDR3 loop: CASSLFAGGNEQFF. CDR3 bases: TGTGCCAGCAGCTTATTTGCGGGAGGCAATGAGCAGTTCTTC. The chain joins TRBV7-9 to TRBJ2-1; TRBD2 matches 8 bases. Germline CDR1 is SEHNR and CDR2 is FQNEAQ (reference sequence). The CDR3 spans 14 residues. J lost 6 bases, V lost 2 bases, and 3 bases had no gene match.

The V and J genes are TRBV12-2 and TRBJ2-5; the table's D call of TRBD1 was not tested on the DNA. TRBV12-2 is annotated as a pseudogene. The CDR3 is 17 amino acids. The CDR3 DNA reads as TGTGCAAGTCGCTTAAAACGGCCGACAGATCTGCAAGAGACCCAGTACTTC. It codes for CASRLKRPTDLQETQYF.

The CDR3 DNA sequence: TGCGCCAGCAGTGACGGACTAGCAGAAGATACGCAGTATTTT. It is translated as CASSDGLAEDTQYF. V usage is TRBV10-1 and J usage is TRBJ2-3, with 8 bases identical to TRBD2. After removal of 3 bases from V and 5 bases from J, the junction contained 4 bases not matched to a gene. The CDR3 sequence is 14 residues long. Germline values: CDR1 WNHNN, CDR2 SYGVQD (reference sequence).

V gene TRBV7-2 combines with J gene TRBJ2-2; 13 bases map to TRBD2. CDR1 and CDR2 (germline): SGHTA, FQGNSA. The J segment lost 6 bases and the V segment lost 2 bases, leaving 9 bases of the junction unmatched. The CDR3 length is 18 residues. This CDR3 is CASSLTSGTSGAAGELFF. In nucleotides, the CDR3 is TGTGCCAGCAGCTTAACATCCGGGACTAGCGGGGCGGCCGGGGAGCTGTTTTTT.

This clone is a singleton in its sample. The V gene is TRBV4-2, the J gene TRBJ1-1, with 9 bases matching TRBD1. Germline V gene data show CDR1 as LGHNA and CDR2 as YNFKEQ. V dropped 3 bases and J dropped 1; count of bases not matched to a gene: 3. This CDR3 is built from 15 residues. The CDR3 loop is CASSQTDRGNTEAFF. The CDR3 DNA reads TGTGCCAGCAGCCAGACGGACAGGGGGAACACTGAAGCTTTCTTT.

V gene TRBV9 combines with J gene TRBJ1-5; TRBD1 matches 10 bases. Per the germline V gene, CDR1 is SGDLS and CDR2 is YYNGEE. The CDR3 extends over 15 amino acids. V shed 2 bases and J 7 bases; nucleotides not matched to a gene: 6. This chain's CDR3 is CASSVGTGEGQPQHF. CDR3 in DNA: TGTGCCAGCAGCGTCGGGACAGGGGAAGGACAGCCCCAGCATTTT.

The chain has TRBV28 and TRBJ2-1, with 7 bases matching TRBD2. V was pared by 4 bases and J by 6 bases, with 12 bases of the junction left unmatched. Germline-derived CDR1 and CDR2 are MDHEN and SYDVKM. This CDR3 comprises 16 residues. The CDR3 DNA follows: TGTGCCAGCAGTTCCTGGCGGTCTAGCGGAACCAATGAGCAGTTCTTC. Residues: CASSSWRSSGTNEQFF.

This clone was detected ten times or more. The V gene is TRBV6-5, the J gene TRBJ1-4; the D gene is possibly TRBD1 (5 bases). CDR3 length: 11 amino acids. Trimming took 8 bases from V and 7 from J, leaving 8 bases between them. The germline V gene has CDR1 MNHEY and CDR2 SVGAGI. The CDR3 bases are TGTGCCAGCGGGGGGGGTGAAAAACTGTTTTTT. Its protein is CASGGGEKLFF.

The rearrangement links TRBV5-4 to TRBJ2-3; D may be TRBD2 (6 bases). V lost 0 bases to trimming and J lost 3 bases, with 14 bases between them. The CDR3 is 16 amino acids. Germline CDR1 reads SGHNT; CDR2 reads YYREEE (reference sequence). The CDR3 region has the DNA TGTGCCAGCAGCTTGGGAAGACAGCGGGTGACAGATACGCAGTATTTT. Protein: CASSLGRQRVTDTQYF.

The V and J genes are TRBV19 and TRBJ2-5; possibly TRBD1 for D (5 bases). Per germline, CDR1 LNHDA and CDR2 SQIVND (reference sequence). V was shortened by 3 bases and J by 5 bases, with 10 bases between the two germline ends. The CDR3 is made up of 13 amino acids. This CDR3 reads CASSIGRDETQYF. The CDR3 DNA is TGTGCCAGTAGTATCGGCAGGGATGAGACCCAGTACTTC. The whole variable domain, remainder taken from reference TRBV19 and TRBJ2-5, is DGGITQSPKYLFRKEGQNVTLSCEQNLNHDAMYWYRQDPGQGLRLIYYSQIVNDFQKGDIAEGYSVSREKKESFPLTVTSAQKNPTAFYLCASSIGRDETQYFGPGTRLLVL.

This sequence joins TRBV30 and TRBJ2-4; 7 bases align to TRBD2. CDR3 length equals 15 residues. Germline V gives CDR1 GTSNPN, CDR2 SVGIG (reference sequence). V trimming: 0 bases; J trimming: 6 bases; junction bases outside the gene matches: 8. The CDR3 reads CAWSVEGGPLNIQYF. The CDR3 coding sequence is TGTGCCTGGAGTGTTGAGGGAGGGCCTTTAAACATTCAGTACTTC.